This T cell receptor (beta chain) was identified during a study of cytomegalovirus exposure and HLA in healthy donors. The study, taken as a whole, reports: First-cohort TCR clusters were later found to tend to co-occur in the 130 or so validation repertoires. Researchers catalogued 150 or so TCR beta chains as cytomegalovirus-associated.

This clone was observed once. Its antigen is unknown. The assay was immunoSEQ multiplex PCR, and TCRdb's table has in-frame clones only and misses some. The sample yields tens of thousands of clones, roughly 90% seen once. Sequenced input: PBMCs. The receptor's source is a woman in her thirties in good health and CMV-seronegative.

CDR3 sequence reads: CASSFAGGNTGELFF. Here the CDR3 DNA reads TGTGCCAGCAGCTTCGCGGGGGGGAACACCGGGGAGCTGTTTTTT. The V call is TRBV5-5, the J call TRBJ2-2; 8 nucleotides agree with TRBD2. The germline gives CDR1 SGHKS, CDR2 YYEKEE (reference sequence). V lost 2 bases and J lost 1; bases outside the gene matches: 1. This CDR3 contains 15 residues.